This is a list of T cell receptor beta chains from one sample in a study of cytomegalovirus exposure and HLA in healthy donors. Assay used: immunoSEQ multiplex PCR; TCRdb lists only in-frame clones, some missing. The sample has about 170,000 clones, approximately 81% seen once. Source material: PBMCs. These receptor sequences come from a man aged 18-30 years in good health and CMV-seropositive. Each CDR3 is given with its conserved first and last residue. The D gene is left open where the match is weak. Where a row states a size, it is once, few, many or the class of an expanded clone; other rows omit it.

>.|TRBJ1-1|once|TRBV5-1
CASSFLGRENTEAFF
TGCGCCAGCAGCTTTTTAGGACGGGAGAACACTGAAGCTTTCTTT
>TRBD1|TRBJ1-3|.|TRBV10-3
CAIGDRDGGNTIYF
TGTGCCATTGGTGACAGGGATGGAGGAAACACCATATATTTT
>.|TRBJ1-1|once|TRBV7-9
CASSSRQNEAFF
TGTGCCAGCAGCTCGAGACAGAATGAAGCTTTCTTT
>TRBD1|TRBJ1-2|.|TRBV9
CASSVGRWGTGEHGYTF
TGTGCCAGCAGCGTAGGTCGTTGGGGGACAGGGGAGCATGGCTACACCTTC
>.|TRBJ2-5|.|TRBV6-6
CASSSQGGQETQYF
TGTGCCAGCAGTAGCCAGGGTGGCCAAGAGACCCAGTACTTC
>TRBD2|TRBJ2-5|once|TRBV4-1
CASSQGLLKRGIQETQYF
TGCGCCAGCAGCCAAGGGCTACTAAAGCGGGGTATACAAGAGACCCAGTACTTC
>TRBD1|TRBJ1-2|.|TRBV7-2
CASSIGQGNYGYTF
TGTGCCAGCAGCATAGGACAGGGGAACTATGGCTACACCTTC
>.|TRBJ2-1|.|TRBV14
CASSQVDNEQFF
TGTGCCAGCAGCCAAGTCGACAATGAGCAGTTCTTC
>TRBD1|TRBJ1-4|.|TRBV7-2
CASSPSGTGSGKLFF
TGTGCCAGCAGCCCCAGTGGGACAGGGTCTGGAAAACTGTTTTTT
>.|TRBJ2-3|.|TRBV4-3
CASSQARSTDTQYF
TGCGCCAGCAGCCAAGCGCGAAGCACAGATACGCAGTATTTT
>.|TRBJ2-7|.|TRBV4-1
CASSQELASYEQYF
TGCGCCAGCAGCCAAGAATTAGCCTCCTACGAGCAGTACTTC
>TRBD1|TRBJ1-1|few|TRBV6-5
CASSYATGVNTEAFF
TGTGCCAGCAGTTACGCCACAGGGGTGAACACTGAAGCTTTCTTT
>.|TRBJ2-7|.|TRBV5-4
CASSFGQAEQYF
TGTGCCAGCAGCTTTGGACAAGCCGAGCAGTACTTC
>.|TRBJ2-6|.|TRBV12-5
CASGPGETGANVLTF
TGTGCTAGTGGTCCGGGGGAAACTGGGGCCAACGTCCTGACTTTC
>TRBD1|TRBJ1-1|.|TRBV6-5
CASSQGARGTEAFF
TGTGCCAGCAGTCAGGGGGCGCGAGGCACTGAAGCTTTCTTT
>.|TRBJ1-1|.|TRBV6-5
CASSYSRLQTGTEAFF
TGTGCCAGCAGTTACTCGAGGTTGCAGACAGGCACTGAAGCTTTCTTT
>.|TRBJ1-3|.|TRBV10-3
CAISESTRGGHTIYF
TGTGCCATCAGTGAGTCGACTCGAGGGGGACACACCATATATTTT
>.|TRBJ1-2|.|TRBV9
CASSVGDRNYGYTF
TGTGCCAGCAGCGTAGGTGACAGAAACTATGGCTACACCTTC
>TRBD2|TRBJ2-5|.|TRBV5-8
CASSSWTSSQETQYF
TGTGCCAGCAGCTCTTGGACTAGTTCTCAAGAGACCCAGTACTTC
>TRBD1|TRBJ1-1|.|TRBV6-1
CASSLTGDTEAFF
TGTGCCAGCAGTTTAACAGGGGACACTGAAGCTTTCTTT
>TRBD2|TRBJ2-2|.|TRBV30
CAWRTSGAGELFF
TGTGCCTGGAGGACTAGCGGGGCCGGGGAGCTGTTTTTT
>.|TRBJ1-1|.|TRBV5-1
CASSGGGPGNTEAFF
TGCGCCAGCAGCGGGGGGGGCCCCGGGAACACTGAAGCTTTCTTT
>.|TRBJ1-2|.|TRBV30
CAWSPTGPGYTF
TGTGCCTGGAGTCCAACAGGACCTGGCTACACCTTC
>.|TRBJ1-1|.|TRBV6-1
CASKPTNTEAFF
TGTGCCTCGAAGCCCACGAACACTGAAGCTTTCTTT
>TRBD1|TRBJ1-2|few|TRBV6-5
CASSPPGTGHGYTF
TGTGCCAGCAGCCCCCCGGGGACAGGGCATGGCTACACCTTC
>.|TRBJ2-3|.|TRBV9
CASGAAGSPTDTQYF
TGTGCCAGCGGTGCGGCGGGGTCTCCCACAGATACGCAGTATTTT
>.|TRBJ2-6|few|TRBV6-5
CASSSGDAGANGLTF
TGTGCCAGCAGTTCAGGGGATGCTGGGGCCAACGGCCTGACTTTC
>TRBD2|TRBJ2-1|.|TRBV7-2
CASSLLAGGYNEQFF
TGTGCCAGCAGCCTCCTAGCGGGGGGATACAATGAGCAGTTCTTC
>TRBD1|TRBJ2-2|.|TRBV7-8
CASSLFRRDSATGELFF
TGTGCCAGCAGTCTATTCCGAAGGGACAGCGCCACCGGGGAGCTGTTTTTT
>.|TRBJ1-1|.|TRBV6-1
CAGASRMNTEAFF
TGTGCCGGAGCCTCAAGGATGAACACTGAAGCTTTCTTT
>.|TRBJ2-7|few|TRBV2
CASSVLPSSYEQYF
TGTGCCAGCAGTGTACTACCGAGCTCCTACGAGCAGTACTTC
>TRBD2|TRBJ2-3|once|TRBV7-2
CASSLGGYTDTQYF
TGTGCCAGCAGCTTGGGAGGGTACACAGATACGCAGTATTTT
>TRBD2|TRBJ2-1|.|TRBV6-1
CASSERTSGLNEQFF
TGTGCCAGCAGTGAGCGTACTAGCGGGCTCAATGAGCAGTTCTTC
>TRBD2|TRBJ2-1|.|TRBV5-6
CASSPGTSHNEQFF
TGTGCCAGCAGCCCCGGGACTAGCCACAATGAGCAGTTCTTC
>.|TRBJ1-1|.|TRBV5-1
CASSLGDTGFWAEAFF
TGCGCCAGCAGCTTGGGCGACACAGGGTTTTGGGCTGAAGCTTTCTTT